Following are 15 T cell receptor beta chains from one sample sequenced in a study of CD8+ T cells in alopecia areata. Extracted from the samples, RNA was reverse transcribed into cDNA to serve as the sequencing template. Some clones are missing from TCRdb's copy, which holds only in-frame ones; the method was immunoSEQ multiplex PCR. The data hold some 20,000 clones, with roughly two thirds observed a single time. Sorting of CD4+ cells into CD25+CD127- cells (for about 5 patients) was performed. The specimen sequenced was CD4+ Tregs sorted from blood. These receptor sequences come from a human donor with alopecia areata.

This clone came up a few times. The V gene is TRBV18, the J gene TRBJ2-3; D remains unclear. Between the trimmed V and J ends, which lost 5 bases and 4 bases, there was a span of 19 bases. This CDR3 is 16 amino acids long. Germline V gene sequence: CDR1 KGHSH, CDR2 LQKENI. The CDR3 DNA reads TGTGCCAGCTCATCCGGTGGCGGCCAGGTGGCAGATACGCAGTATTTT. Amino acids: CASSSGGGQVADTQYF.

The CDR3: CASSSNSGTDYEQYF. CDR3 sequence (DNA): TGTGCCAGCAGTTCTAACTCCGGGACAGACTACGAGCAGTACTTC. The chain combines TRBV28 with TRBJ2-7, with TRBD1 identical over 7 bases. The junction had 9 bases not matched to a gene; V was cut back by 4 bases and J by 3 bases. The V gene's germline CDR1 is MDHEN and CDR2 SYDVKM. CDR3 length: 15 amino acids.

CDR3 residues: CAITGTVGYGYTF. CDR3 sequence (DNA): TGTGCCATCACTGGGACAGTCGGCTATGGCTACACCTTC. This sequence joins TRBV10-3 and TRBJ1-2; 7 bases align to TRBD1. V trimming: 7 bases; J trimming: 4 bases; junction bases outside the gene matches: 6. The CDR3 is 13 amino acids. CDR1 and CDR2 (germline): ENHRY, SYGVKD.

The sample holds a few counts of this clone. J is TRBJ2-1 and V is TRBV7-9, with 9 bases identical to TRBD2. The ends lost 5 bases at V and 5 bases at J; junction bases unmatched: 4. Germline CDR1 reads SEHNR; CDR2 reads FQNEAQ (reference sequence). The CDR3 totals 14 residues. The CDR3 bases are TGTGCCAGCAGCCCGCGGACTAGCGACAATGAGCAGTTCTTC. Translating gives CASSPRTSDNEQFF.

The chain recombines TRBV9 with TRBJ1-1, with D possibly being TRBD1 (5 bases). This CDR3 has 13 residues. V shed 4 bases and J shed 2 bases, with 9 bases lying between them. From germline, CDR1 is SGDLS and CDR2 YYNGEE. The CDR3 loop reads CASSTQGNTEAFF. The CDR3 DNA follows: TGTGCCAGCAGCACTCAGGGTAACACTGAAGCTTTCTTT. The full variable domain, completed using reference TRBV9 and TRBJ1-1, is DSGVTQTPKHLITATGQRVTLRCSPRSGDLSVYWYQQSLDQGLQFLIQYYNGEERAKGNILERFSAQQFPDLHSELNLSSLELGDSALYFCASSTQGNTEAFFGQGTRLTVV.

The chain has TRBV4-1 and TRBJ2-1; the D is unclear. CDR1 MGHRA and CDR2 YSYEKL come from the germline V gene. The CDR3 consists of 13 residues. V shed 3 bases and J shed 9 bases, with 12 bases lying between them. In DNA, the CDR3 is TGCGCCAGCAGCCATCTAGGATCTCTTGAGCAGTTCTTC. Translating it yields CASSHLGSLEQFF.

This clone showed up just a few times. V usage is TRBV7-2 and J usage is TRBJ2-5; TRBD2 agrees at 12 bases. With the DNA end fitting TRBJ2-7 better, the J assignment may be wrong. The germline gives CDR1 SGHTA, CDR2 FQGNSA. The CDR3 sequence is 17 residues long. The chain's CDR3 is CASSPGTSGPGSYEQYF. The CDR3 nucleotides read TGTGCCAGCAGCCCTGGGACTAGCGGGCCGGGGAGCTACGAGCAGTACTTC.

There are a few counts of this clone. The rearrangement links TRBV29-1 to TRBJ1-6, with 7 bases matching TRBD1. The V gene's germline CDR1 is SQVTM and CDR2 ANQGSEA. CDR3 length equals 13 residues. V dropped 4 bases and J dropped 10; count of bases not matched to a gene: 7. Here the CDR3 reads CSVVTGAESPLHF. In nucleotides, the CDR3 is TGCAGCGTTGTCACAGGGGCAGAATCACCCCTCCACTTT.

The V and J genes are TRBV6-4 and TRBJ2-1; 7 nucleotides line up with TRBD2. Losses at the gene ends were 6 bases for V and 9 bases for J; bases not matched to a gene: 14. The CDR3 extends over 15 amino acids. Germline V CDR1 and CDR2: MRHNA, SNTAGT. The chain's CDR3 is CASSAGTTPYGEQFF. In DNA form, the CDR3 reads TGTGCCAGCAGCGCCGGGACTACCCCTTACGGTGAGCAGTTCTTC.

J is TRBJ1-5 and V is TRBV28, with 9 nucleotides matching TRBD1. Germline loops: CDR1 MDHEN, CDR2 SYDVKM. Trimming removed 2 bases from V and 1 base from J; junction bases left unmatched: 3. The CDR3 has 16 amino acids. In DNA, the CDR3 is TGTGCCAGCAGTTTAGGGACAGGGATGAGCAATCAGCCCCAGCATTTT. Translation gives CASSLGTGMSNQPQHF.

The chain joins TRBV15 to TRBJ1-1; no clear D gene. Looked up from germline, CDR1 is LNHNV and CDR2 is YYDKDF (reference sequence). The CDR3 spans 14 residues. V gave up 0 bases and J gave up 0 bases, with 5 bases separating them. The CDR3 bases are TGTGCCACCAGCAGAGACGTTATGAACACTGAAGCTTTCTTT. Translation gives CATSRDVMNTEAFF.

V usage is TRBV27 and J usage is TRBJ2-7; TRBD1 is a possible D gene (5 bases). V lost 8 bases, J lost 0 bases, and 14 bases lay in between. The germline V gene encodes CDR1 MNHEY and CDR2 SMNVEV (reference sequence). This CDR3 is built from 14 residues. CDR3 amino acids: CASSSGFPSYEQYF. CDR3 coding DNA: TGTGCCAGCTCCTCAGGGTTCCCCTCCTACGAGCAGTACTTC.

This chain joins TRBV6-5 and TRBJ1-4, with D unresolved. The V gene lost 6 bases and the J gene lost 8 bases, with 13 bases spanning the gap. This CDR3 has 13 amino acids. Germline V gene data show CDR1 as MNHEY and CDR2 as SVGAGI. In DNA, the CDR3 is TGTGCCAGCAGAGCCGGGCCACGGGAAAAACTGTTTTTT. As protein: CASRAGPREKLFF.

This clone was seen a handful of times. The chain joins TRBV6-4 to TRBJ2-1; D might be TRBD1 (6 bases). Germline V CDR1 and CDR2: MRHNA, SNTAGT. The length of the CDR3 is 15 residues. Trimming removed 6 bases at V and 3 bases at J, with 15 bases between. The CDR3 is CASSPDRLFYNEQFF. In nucleotides, the CDR3 is TGTGCCAGCAGCCCCGACAGGCTGTTCTACAATGAGCAGTTCTTC.

The rearrangement uses TRBV9 and TRBJ2-4; D is unresolved. Trimming stripped 0 bases from V and 8 bases from J, with 9 bases between. The CDR3 consists of 13 residues. Germline CDR1 SGDLS, CDR2 YYNGEE. The CDR3 DNA reads as TGTGCCAGCAGCGTAGATAGCAGTGACATTCAGTACTTC. It encodes CASSVDSSDIQYF.